The 16 T cell receptor beta chains below were found in one sample sequenced in a study of regulatory T cells in long-lasting Graves disease. Combining iRepertoire HTBI primers with Arm-PCR of CDR3 regions, the authors built TCR beta libraries. Using its own MiXCR run on the multiplex PCR reads, TCRdb lists one record per CDR3 protein. Of about 620,000 distinct CDR3 sequences listed, 16% are singletons. Described time point: newly diagnosed GD, antithyroid drugs for less than 3 months. Preparation of the TCR library used RNA extracted from PBMCs. The same sample was also used in a study of T cells in Graves' hyperthyroidism and ophthalmopathy.

The sample in question was peripheral blood mononuclear cells (PBMCs), obtained at new diagnosis, from a patient treated with antithyroid drugs. The receptors stem from a woman aged 25-40 years with Graves disease.

This clonotype was seen a few times. The chain uses TRBV28 and TRBJ2-3; perhaps D is TRBD1 or TRBD2 (5 bases each). V gave up 6 bases and J gave up 2 bases, with 18 bases separating them. The CDR3 is made up of 16 amino acids. Germline loops: CDR1 MDHEN, CDR2 SYDVKM. The DNA for the CDR3 is TGTGCCAGCAGACGCCGGGGACGGGCATACACAGATACGCAGTATTTT. Translating gives CASRRRGRAYTDTQYF.

The gene calls are TRBV5-1 and TRBJ2-1; D is undetermined. This CDR3 comprises 14 residues. Germline CDR1 reads SGHRS; CDR2 reads YFSETQ. Trimming took off 0 bases at V and 5 bases at J, with 9 bases between the two ends. The CDR3 nucleotides are TGCGCCAGCAGCTTGGCCGAGGCGGACAATGAGCAGTTCTTC. It is translated as CASSLAEADNEQFF.

This clonotype came up a few times. The gene calls are TRBV20-1 and TRBJ2-3, with D possibly TRBD1 on 6 matching bases. The germline V gene has CDR1 DFQATT and CDR2 SNEGSKA (reference sequence). V lost 5 bases, J lost 5 bases, and 20 bases lay in between. The CDR3 is 15 residues long. CDR3 coding DNA: TGCAGTGCTCCCCCTTCCAGGGGTTTTAGAGATACGCAGTATTTT. Protein: CSAPPSRGFRDTQYF.

This clonotype was recorded many times. V is TRBV5-1 and J is TRBJ2-1, with TRBD1 identical over 7 bases. With V trimmed by 5 bases and J by 10 bases, 15 bases remained unmatched. There are 15 residues in the CDR3. Germline V lookup: CDR1 SGHRS, CDR2 YFSETQ. CDR3 sequence (DNA): TGCGCCAGCAGTCCCCTTCCCGGGACAGTCGAAGAGCAGTTCTTC. Amino acid sequence: CASSPLPGTVEEQFF.

Comments on this clonotype: A much larger clonotype is one base distant, so this may be a read error. The gene calls are TRBV2 and TRBJ1-2; unclear D gene. The V end was cut by 5 bases, the J end by 6 bases, with 16 bases between. The germline CDR1 and CDR2 sequences are SNHLY and FYNNEI. The CDR3 sequence is 14 residues long. In nucleotides, the CDR3 is TGTGCCAGCAGTCGGTTTGCGGGGAATAATGGCTACACCTTC. Protein product: CASSRFAGNNGYTF.

This clonotype came up many times. The chain employs TRBV5-1 and TRBJ2-1; 7 bases match TRBD1. CDR1 is SGHRS, CDR2 YFSETQ, per germline. This CDR3 is built from 13 residues. Trimming took 7 bases from V and 8 from J; bases not matched to a gene: 9. CDR3 loop: CASGSRGLYEQFF. Written as DNA, the CDR3 is TGCGCCAGCGGATCGAGGGGGCTCTATGAGCAGTTCTTC.

The chain links TRBV4-1 to TRBJ2-1, with 8 bases matching TRBD1. CDR1 and CDR2 (germline): MGHRA, YSYEKL. The CDR3 extends over 16 amino acids. V lost 3 bases to trimming and J lost 10 bases; unmatched junction nucleotides: 14. CDR3 sequence (DNA): TGCGCCAGCAGCCACCTGACAGGGGCCGGCTCATTAGAGCAGTTCTTC. Encoded protein: CASSHLTGAGSLEQFF.

The chain has TRBV19 and TRBJ2-5, with 8 bases lining up with TRBD2. The J call is in doubt because the DNA end fits TRBJ2-1 better. There are 15 residues in the CDR3. Germline values: CDR1 LNHDA, CDR2 SQIVND (reference sequence). The CDR3 nucleotides read TGTGCCAGTCGTAGCGGGACCTTTACCTACAATGAGCAGTTCTTC. This translates into CASRSGTFTYNEQFF.

The V call is TRBV13, the J call TRBJ2-7, with D possibly being TRBD1 (5 bases). The CDR3 loop spans 14 amino acids. Germline CDR1 PRHDT, CDR2 FYEKMQ (reference sequence). Trimming took 4 bases from V and 5 from J, leaving 15 bases between them. The CDR3 spells CASSSSSRADEQYF. CDR3 sequence (DNA): TGTGCCAGCAGCTCCAGCTCCAGGGCCGACGAGCAGTACTTC.

This clonotype was seen a handful of times. A much more abundant neighbour one base away suggests this may be a read error. V is TRBV6-1 and J is TRBJ1-1, with 9 bases identical to TRBD1. V was clipped by 5 bases and J by 4 bases; unmatched bases: 11. Germline CDR1 reads MNHNS; CDR2 reads SASEGT. The CDR3 is 16 amino acids. The CDR3 sequence is CASSQQTGGRSTEAFF. CDR3 DNA: TGTGCCAGCAGTCAACAGACAGGGGGAAGGAGCACTGAAGCTTTCTTT.

The table lists this clonotype with many counts. V gene TRBV6-2 or TRBV6-3 combines with J gene TRBJ1-1; 7 nucleotides line up with TRBD1. In germline, CDR1 is MNHEY, CDR2 SVGEGT. The CDR3 is 15 residues long. V shed 5 bases, J shed 0 bases, and the junction held 6 bases outside the gene matches. CDR3 residues: CASSESGTVNTEAFF. The CDR3 DNA reads TGTGCCAGCAGTGAATCCGGGACAGTGAACACTGAAGCTTTCTTT.

This clonotype showed up many times. The rearrangement joins TRBV7-9 to TRBJ2-1; TRBD1 agrees at 10 bases. With 7 bases clipped from V and 6 bases from J, the junction kept 9 bases outside the gene matches. Germline CDR1 and CDR2: SEHNR and FQNEAQ (reference sequence). The CDR3 has 15 residues. The DNA of the CDR3 is TGTGCCAGCATCGCGGGGACAGGGGCCTTCAATGAGCAGTTCTTC. Translation gives CASIAGTGAFNEQFF. Full variable domain (remainder filled in from reference TRBV7-9 and TRBJ2-1): DTGVSQNPRHKITKRGQNVTFRCDPISEHNRLYWYRQTLGQGPEFLTYFQNEAQLEKSRLLSDRFSAERPKGSFSTLEIQRTEQGDSAMYLCASIAGTGAFNEQFFGPGTRLTVL.

V usage is TRBV4-1 and J usage is TRBJ2-2; D may be TRBD1 (5 bases). V was clipped by 0 bases and J by 0 bases, with 11 bases between them. The CDR3 has 17 residues. Germline V lookup: CDR1 MGHRA, CDR2 YSYEKL. The CDR3 region has the DNA TGCGCCAGCAGCCAAGATCTTCAGGGTTCGAACACCGGGGAGCTGTTTTTT. Amino acid sequence: CASSQDLQGSNTGELFF.

V gene TRBV18 combines with J gene TRBJ1-4; D unresolved. This CDR3 comprises 16 residues. CDR1 is KGHSH and CDR2 is LQKENI in the germline V gene. V was clipped by 4 bases and J by 3 bases, with 15 bases between them. CDR3 bases: TGTGCCAGCTCACGGGGAATCACCGGCGCTAATGAAAAACTGTTTTTT. Residues: CASSRGITGANEKLFF.

This clonotype was found many times. The V and J genes are TRBV7-9 and TRBJ2-5; 7 bases line up with TRBD2. The J segment lost 3 bases and the V segment lost 2 bases, leaving 6 bases of the junction unmatched. Germline CDR1 is SEHNR and CDR2 is FQNEAQ (reference sequence). The CDR3 runs to 15 residues. DNA of the CDR3: TGTGCCAGCAGCTTACAAAGTCTAGCGGAAGAGACCCAGTACTTC. Translation gives CASSLQSLAEETQYF. Looking up the rest from reference TRBV7-9 and TRBJ2-5 gives the full variable domain: DTGVSQNPRHKITKRGQNVTFRCDPISEHNRLYWYRQTLGQGPEFLTYFQNEAQLEKSRLLSDRFSAERPKGSFSTLEIQRTEQGDSAMYLCASSLQSLAEETQYFGPGTRLLVL.

This clonotype was observed a handful of times. The chain employs TRBV6-1 and TRBJ2-7, with TRBD1 matching 10 bases. This CDR3 has 15 residues. Per germline, CDR1 MNHNS and CDR2 SASEGT. With 6 bases clipped from V and 6 bases from J, the junction kept 11 bases outside the gene matches. Here the CDR3 DNA reads TGTGCCAGCAGACCAGGGGACAGGGGCCGGGGCGAGCAGTACTTC. As protein: CASRPGDRGRGEQYF.